One and the same sample provided the 27 T cell receptor beta chains below, sequenced in a study of cytomegalovirus exposure and HLA in healthy donors. Sequencing was performed with immunoSEQ multiplex PCR; in TCRdb, only in-frame clones are kept and a portion is missing. The data show about 120,000 clones, with approximately 95% seen just once and about 1.7% held by the top ten. Sequencing was performed on PBMCs. The receptors were gathered from a young man in good health and CMV-seronegative.

V and J are TRBV7-9 and TRBJ2-3; TRBD2 agrees at 15 bases. The CDR3 runs 15 residues. Germline V gene data show CDR1 as SEHNR and CDR2 as FQNEAQ (reference sequence). With 4 bases clipped from V and 6 bases from J, the junction kept 2 bases outside the gene matches. CDR3 sequence (DNA): TGTGCCAGCAGCTCTGGGACTAGCGGGAGGGATACGCAGTATTTT. Translated, it gives CASSSGTSGRDTQYF.

The rearrangement uses TRBV11-2 and TRBJ2-7; 11 nucleotides align to TRBD2. The J segment lost 9 bases and the V segment lost 5 bases, leaving 12 bases of the junction unmatched. The CDR3 is made up of 15 amino acids. Germline CDR1 and CDR2: SGHAT and FQNNGV. The CDR3 DNA is TGTGCCAGCAGCCCCGGACTAGCGGGCCCTTTACGGCAGTACTTC. This translates into CASSPGLAGPLRQYF.

This clone was detected only once. V is TRBV29-1 and J is TRBJ2-7, with 11 bases lining up with TRBD2. Germline CDR1 reads SQVTM; CDR2 reads ANQGSEA. J was trimmed by 1 base and V by 0 bases; bases with no gene match: 2. CDR3 length: 15 residues. The CDR3 sequence: CSVEDPSGRSYEQYF. Here the CDR3 DNA reads TGCAGCGTTGAAGATCCTAGCGGGAGGTCCTACGAGCAGTACTTC.

V and J are TRBV7-8 and TRBJ2-1, with 10 bases fitting TRBD1. V lost 5 bases to trimming and J lost 4 bases; unmatched junction nucleotides: 5. Germline CDR1 reads SGHVS; CDR2 reads FQNEAQ. This CDR3 is built from 15 residues. CDR3 loop: CASSPGQGVYNEQFF. CDR3 sequence (DNA): TGTGCCAGCAGCCCCGGACAGGGGGTGTACAATGAGCAGTTCTTC.

This chain connects TRBV6-5 to TRBJ1-1; 9 bases are shared with TRBD1. Germline V lookup: CDR1 MNHEY, CDR2 SVGAGI. This CDR3 spans 16 amino acids. Trimming cost V 0 bases and J 0 bases; bases outside gene matches: 2. CDR3 bases: TGTGCCAGCAGTTACTCGAGGGACAGGGTGAACACTGAAGCTTTCTTT. Encoded protein: CASSYSRDRVNTEAFF.

The J gene is TRBJ2-7, the V gene TRBV6-5, with TRBD2 identical over 9 bases. This CDR3 spans 15 amino acids. Germline V gives CDR1 MNHEY, CDR2 SVGAGI. V dropped 1 base and J dropped 6; count of bases not matched to a gene: 7. CDR3 sequence: CASSYWREGTGEQYF. The CDR3 DNA follows: TGTGCCAGCAGTTACTGGCGGGAGGGAACTGGCGAGCAGTACTTC.

The V call is TRBV5-1, the J call TRBJ2-7; 12 nucleotides line up with TRBD1. CDR3 length: 14 amino acids. CDR1 SGHRS and CDR2 YFSETQ come from the germline V gene. Germline trimming cut 4 bases from V and 4 bases from J; bases unmatched to any gene: 3. CDR3 protein: CASSRGQGAYEQYF. The CDR3 DNA is TGCGCCAGCAGCAGGGGACAGGGGGCGTACGAGCAGTACTTC. Combining the CDR3 with reference TRBV5-1 and TRBJ2-7 gives the whole variable domain KAGVTQTPRYLIKTRGQQVTLSCSPISGHRSVSWYQQTPGQGLQFLFEYFSETQRNKGNFPGRFSGRQFSNSRSEMNVSTLELGDSALYLCASSRGQGAYEQYFGPGTRLTVT.

The chain combines TRBV7-2 with TRBJ2-1; 13 bases fit TRBD2. Trimming at V came to 7 bases and at J to 5 bases, leaving 5 bases not matched to a gene. This CDR3 is 15 amino acids long. CDR1 SGHTA and CDR2 FQGNSA come from the germline V gene. CDR3 in DNA: TGTGCCAGCATTTTCGGACTAGCGGGAGACAATGAGCAGTTCTTC. Protein: CASIFGLAGDNEQFF.

The rearrangement joins TRBV7-2 to TRBJ2-7, with 8 bases aligning to TRBD1. After removal of 7 bases from V and 2 bases from J, the junction contained 4 bases not matched to a gene. Germline CDR1 SGHTA, CDR2 FQGNSA. CDR3 length: 13 residues. CDR3 nucleotide sequence: TGTGCCAGCAATATACAGGGGGCCTACGAGCAGTACTTC. This translates into CASNIQGAYEQYF. Supplemented by reference TRBV7-2 and TRBJ2-7, the full variable domain reads GAGVSQSPSNKVTEKGKDVELRCDPISGHTALYWYRQSLGQGLEFLIYFQGNSAPDKSGLPSDRFSAERTGGSVSTLTIQRTQQEDSAVYLCASNIQGAYEQYFGPGTRLTVT.

This clone has just one count. The gene calls are TRBV27 and TRBJ2-1, with D possibly matching TRBD2 (6 bases). The CDR3 has 12 residues. V dropped 4 bases and J dropped 8 bases, with 9 bases sitting between them. Germline V CDR1 and CDR2: MNHEY, SMNVEV (reference sequence). In nucleotides, the CDR3 is TGTGCCAGCAGTTATCGCGGGGATGAGCAGTTCTTC. This encodes CASSYRGDEQFF.

The genes are TRBV7-3 and TRBJ2-1; 9 bases match TRBD2. CDR3 length equals 18 residues. Germline V lookup: CDR1 SGHTA, CDR2 FQGTGA. Trimming at V came to 2 bases and at J to 2 bases, leaving 10 bases not matched to a gene. CDR3 amino acids: CASSLSARTSVAYNEQFF. The DNA for the CDR3 is TGTGCCAGCAGCTTATCGGCCCGGACTAGCGTAGCCTACAATGAGCAGTTCTTC.

The CDR3 DNA sequence: TGTGCCAGCAGCTCAATCTTGGGCCTTAATGAAAAACTGTTTTTT. Translating gives CASSSILGLNEKLFF. The J gene is TRBJ1-4, the V gene TRBV7-9, with D uncertain. V lost 4 bases and J lost 4, with 13 bases in between. The CDR3 loop spans 15 amino acids. The germline CDR1 and CDR2 sequences are SEHNR and FQNEAQ (reference sequence).

The V and J genes are TRBV28 and TRBJ2-1, with a tentative D call TRBD2 (6 bases). The CDR3 has 13 residues. CDR1 and CDR2 (germline): MDHEN, SYDVKM. Deletions cut 8 bases from V and 2 bases from J, with 10 bases between. CDR3 region: CASAGTPYNEQFF. In DNA, the CDR3 is TGTGCCAGCGCGGGGACGCCCTACAATGAGCAGTTCTTC.

The DNA for the CDR3 is TGTGCCAGCAGGAGACAGTTAAATGAAAAACTGTTTTTT. Residues: CASRRQLNEKLFF. The chain joins TRBV28 to TRBJ1-4, with a tentative D call TRBD1 (5 bases). The V and J ends lost 6 bases and 5 bases respectively, with 10 bases between them. The CDR3 runs 13 residues. The germline V gene has CDR1 MDHEN and CDR2 SYDVKM.

The chain has TRBV28 and TRBJ1-5; D uncertain. Germline V lookup: CDR1 MDHEN, CDR2 SYDVKM. The V gene lost 5 bases and the J gene lost 5 bases, with 10 bases spanning the gap. This CDR3 is 13 amino acids long. The CDR3 is CASSPWGDQPQHF. The CDR3 nucleotides read TGTGCCAGCAGTCCCTGGGGAGATCAGCCCCAGCATTTT.

J is TRBJ2-1 and V is TRBV5-1, with 7 bases identical to TRBD1. V was pared by 0 bases and J by 4 bases, with 7 bases of the junction left unmatched. The CDR3 has 16 amino acids. CDR1 and CDR2 (germline): SGHRS, YFSETQ. The CDR3 DNA reads as TGCGCCAGCAGCTTGGATCTCGGGACAGTATACAATGAGCAGTTCTTC. As protein: CASSLDLGTVYNEQFF.

The chain couples TRBV5-6 to TRBJ2-1, with a weak D call TRBD1 (6 bases). Trimming took off 4 bases at V and 7 bases at J, with 12 bases between the two ends. The length of the CDR3 is 13 residues. Germline loops: CDR1 SGHDT, CDR2 YYEEEE. The CDR3 loop reads CASSPTGQNEQFF. The CDR3 bases are TGTGCCAGCAGCCCCACAGGGCAGAATGAGCAGTTCTTC.

This clone was recorded only once. The chain is built from TRBV27 and TRBJ2-1; TRBD1 matches 9 bases. Germline V gene sequence: CDR1 MNHEY, CDR2 SMNVEV (reference sequence). With 6 bases clipped from V and 6 bases from J, the junction kept 9 bases outside the gene matches. The CDR3 is 15 amino acids. CDR3 DNA: TGTGCCAGCAGCTCGCGGGACAGGGTGGGCAATGAGCAGTTCTTC. It translates to CASSSRDRVGNEQFF.

The chain links TRBV19 to TRBJ1-2, with D unclear. CDR3 size: 10 residues. Trimming removed 6 bases at V and 6 bases at J, with 5 bases between. Germline V gene data show CDR1 as LNHDA and CDR2 as SQIVND (reference sequence). This chain's CDR3 is CASRSDGYTF. The CDR3 bases are TGTGCCAGTAGATCGGATGGCTACACCTTC.

This chain links TRBV5-1 with TRBJ1-2, with 7 nucleotides matching TRBD1. The CDR3 extends over 14 amino acids. Germline V gives CDR1 SGHRS, CDR2 YFSETQ. V lost 4 bases to trimming and J lost 6 bases; unmatched junction nucleotides: 9. CDR3 sequence reads: CASSPGGGEHGYTF. The CDR3 DNA sequence: TGCGCCAGCAGCCCTGGAGGGGGCGAACATGGCTACACCTTC.

The chain employs TRBV7-8 and TRBJ2-7; D gene ambiguous. Germline V lookup: CDR1 SGHVS, CDR2 FQNEAQ. CDR3 length: 12 amino acids. Trimming took 5 bases from V and 2 from J, leaving 7 bases between them. The CDR3 reads CASSPQAYEQYF. DNA for the CDR3: TGTGCCAGCAGCCCCCAGGCCTACGAGCAGTACTTC. Full variable domain (remainder filled in from reference TRBV7-8 and TRBJ2-7): GAGVSQSPRYKVAKRGQDVALRCDPISGHVSLFWYQQALGQGPEFLTYFQNEAQLDKSGLPSDRFFAERPEGSVSTLKIQRTQQEDSAVYLCASSPQAYEQYFGPGTRLTVT.

The chain employs TRBV5-6 and TRBJ1-1, with 8 bases matching TRBD1. The CDR3 consists of 15 residues. With 4 bases clipped from V and 6 bases from J, the junction kept 11 bases outside the gene matches. Germline CDR1 is SGHDT and CDR2 is YYEEEE. The CDR3 loop is CASSGRAGGAPEAFF. The CDR3 coding sequence is TGTGCCAGCAGCGGGCGGGCAGGGGGCGCGCCTGAAGCTTTCTTT. The variable domain in full, with the rest retrieved from reference TRBV5-6 and TRBJ1-1, is DAGVTQSPTHLIKTRGQQVTLRCSPKSGHDTVSWYQQALGQGPQFIFQYYEEEERQRGNFPDRFSGHQFPNYSSELNVNALLLGDSALYLCASSGRAGGAPEAFFGQGTRLTVV.

V and J are TRBV7-2 and TRBJ2-2; possible D gene TRBD1, 7 bases. The CDR3 runs to 15 residues. Trimming left V 1 base short and J 3 bases short, with 9 bases between. Germline CDR1 and CDR2: SGHTA and FQGNSA. The CDR3 sequence: CASSLVRGDTGELFF. The CDR3 coding sequence is TGTGCCAGCAGCTTAGTCAGGGGGGACACCGGGGAGCTGTTTTTT.

This chain connects TRBV19 to TRBJ1-5; D is possibly TRBD1 (5 bases). The CDR3 length is 16 residues. Per the germline V gene, CDR1 is LNHDA and CDR2 is SQIVND (reference sequence). Trimming pared 3 bases from V and 2 bases from J, leaving 14 bases between. CDR3 bases: TGTGCCAGTAGTATGGGGCCGGCCCAGGGCAATCAGCCCCAGCATTTT. Translating gives CASSMGPAQGNQPQHF.

V and J are TRBV13 and TRBJ2-5; TRBD1 matches 10 bases. Judging by the DNA end, TRBJ2-7 fits better; the J call may be wrong. The CDR3 is 17 residues long. Germline CDR1 and CDR2: PRHDT and FYEKMQ (reference sequence). CDR3 nucleotides: TGTGCCAGCAGCTTAGGATATCAGGGACAGGGGACCTACGAGCAGTACTTC. This sequence encodes CASSLGYQGQGTYEQYF.

The chain combines TRBV11-3 with TRBJ2-1, with TRBD2 identical over 7 bases. V shed 2 bases, J shed 0 bases, and the junction held 4 bases outside the gene matches. This CDR3 comprises 16 residues. CDR1 SGHNT and CDR2 YENEEA come from the germline V gene. The CDR3 DNA reads TGTGCCAGCAGCTTATGGATAGCGGGCTCCTACAATGAGCAGTTCTTC. This codes for CASSLWIAGSYNEQFF.

The V call is TRBV28, the J call TRBJ1-5; D uncertain. Between the trimmed V and J ends, which lost 5 bases and 4 bases, there was a span of 3 bases. The CDR3 has 11 residues. Germline V lookup: CDR1 MDHEN, CDR2 SYDVKM. CDR3 coding DNA: TGTGCCAGCAGTCCAAATCAGCCCCAGCATTTT. This translates into CASSPNQPQHF.